The 8 T cell receptor beta chains below come from one sample, sequenced in a study of blood T cell repertoires in COVID-19. Profiled with immunoSEQ multiplex PCR; TCRdb holds only in-frame clones, not every one. The sample carries 360,000 or so clones, about 90% recorded once. The sequenced material came from PBMCs or T cells enriched from blood (not recorded which). The receptors were gathered from a woman in her twenties or thirties who had recovered from COVID-19.

The rearrangement uses TRBV10-3 and TRBJ2-2; weak D call: TRBD2 (7 bases). Germline V gives CDR1 ENHRY, CDR2 SYGVKD. This CDR3 is built from 13 residues. The germline V and J ends were trimmed by 8 bases and 6 bases, with 13 bases remaining between them. CDR3 protein: CAIRGAGPGELFF. CDR3 bases: TGTGCCATCCGGGGGGCGGGGCCCGGGGAGCTGTTTTTT.

The chain links TRBV28 to TRBJ2-7; 9 positions agree with TRBD2. Germline CDR1 MDHEN, CDR2 SYDVKM. The trim removed 5 bases at V and 7 bases at J, leaving 18 bases unmatched. The CDR3 runs to 17 residues. The CDR3 reads CASSRSSSGAGSWEQYF. The CDR3, as DNA: TGTGCCAGCAGTCGGTCGTCTAGCGGGGCCGGAAGCTGGGAGCAGTACTTC.

The chain uses TRBV7-8 and TRBJ2-4, with TRBD2 identical over 12 bases. CDR1 is SGHVS and CDR2 is FQNEAQ in the germline V gene. CDR3 length: 17 amino acids. With 3 bases clipped from V and 4 bases from J, the junction kept 7 bases outside the gene matches. The CDR3 DNA reads as TGTGCCAGCAGCTTCCCGACTAGCGGGGGAGGAAAAAACATTCAGTACTTC. Translation: CASSFPTSGGGKNIQYF.

This chain joins TRBV5-1 and TRBJ1-2, with 10 bases lining up with TRBD1. The V segment lost 4 bases and the J segment 4 bases; nucleotides outside the gene matches: 22. This CDR3 region has 20 residues. The germline V gene has CDR1 SGHRS and CDR2 YFSETQ. The DNA for the CDR3 is TGCGCCAGCAGCAATTTAAGTCCGGGACAGGGGATTCTTTCTGCCTATGGCTACACCTTC. Amino acids: CASSNLSPGQGILSAYGYTF.

This rearrangement joins TRBV5-1 to TRBJ2-2; a weak D match, TRBD2 (6 bases). Per the germline V gene, CDR1 is SGHRS and CDR2 is YFSETQ. CDR3 size: 15 residues. Trimming took off 0 bases at V and 7 bases at J, with 13 bases between the two ends. The CDR3 loop reads CASSLAPGEVGELFF. The CDR3 coding sequence is TGCGCCAGCAGCTTGGCCCCCGGGGAGGTCGGGGAGCTGTTTTTT.

Only a few counts were recorded for this clone. The chain links TRBV4-1 to TRBJ1-5, with 7 positions matching TRBD1. With V trimmed by 5 bases and J by 0 bases, 1 base remained unmatched. Germline V gene lookup returns CDR1 MGHRA and CDR2 YSYEKL. This CDR3 comprises 14 residues. CDR3 sequence: CASSTGDSNQPQHF. The CDR3 bases are TGCGCCAGCAGCACAGGGGATAGCAATCAGCCCCAGCATTTT.

The CDR3 DNA reads as TGCAGTGCTAGTTTATTAGTTAGGGGGCTGGAAAAACTGTTTTTT. It specifies CSASLLVRGLEKLFF. The V and J genes are TRBV20-1 and TRBJ1-4, with 7 bases that match TRBD1. There are 15 residues in the CDR3. Trimming at V came to 3 bases and at J to 8 bases, leaving 12 bases not matched to a gene. Germline CDR1 and CDR2: DFQATT and SNEGSKA (reference sequence).

The chain combines TRBV6-4 with TRBJ1-2; D is uncertain. Germline V CDR1 and CDR2: MRHNA, SNTAGT. The CDR3 extends over 14 amino acids. The V end lost 6 bases, the J end lost 8 bases, and 19 bases lay between the germline ends. Written as DNA, the CDR3 is TGTGCCAGCAGCCTCAACCCAGGACTGGGAGGCTACACCTTC. Translated, it gives CASSLNPGLGGYTF.